The clone carrying this T cell receptor (beta chain) was seen a few times. The antigen remains undetermined. By 5'RACE template switching, TCR cDNA was produced, with a universal primer site and UMIs added in the process. Each CDR3 protein gets one entry after TCRdb re-called the 5' RACE reads with MiXCR. The sample lists about 160,000 distinct CDR3 sequences; approximately 6.7% were seen once. The sample comes from a study of T cells after yellow fever vaccination. Whole-study results and caveats: CD4 and CD8 compartments shared a small share of clonotypes.

This TCR derives from a man aged 18 to 29 who received the YFV17D yellow fever vaccine. Sequenced here: CD4+ T cells sorted from PBMCs, sampled about 5 days after the first yellow fever vaccination.

CDR3 residues: CASSWAGVLTEAFF. For the CDR3, the DNA is TGCGCCAGCAGCTGGGCGGGGGTATTGACTGAAGCTTTCTTT. J is TRBJ1-1 and V is TRBV5-1; tentative D call: TRBD1 (5 bases). Trimming stripped 3 bases from V and 5 bases from J, with 14 bases between. The germline gives CDR1 SGHRS, CDR2 YFSETQ. The CDR3 consists of 14 residues.